The 22 T cell receptor beta chains below all came from one sample that was sequenced in a study of T cell repertoires in cytomegalovirus infection. TCRdb analysed the reads with MiXCR anew, one entry per CDR3 protein. The table includes about 240,000 distinct CDR3 sequences, approximately 7% detected once. Material: PBMCs. These receptors all come from a human donor in good health (CMV status not recorded). Some clones in this sample may be carry-over from other donors' samples.

The chain links TRBV14 to TRBJ1-1, with a possible D match to TRBD1 (5 bases). The CDR3 runs 14 residues. Germline CDR1 is SGHDN and CDR2 is FVKESK. Trimming shortened V by 4 bases and J by 1 base, and 10 bases separated the two germline ends. CDR3 nucleotides: TGTGCCAGCAGCCCCAGGGTGGAGAACACTGAAGCTTTCTTT. Its translation is CASSPRVENTEAFF.

The sample holds many counts of this clonotype. The chain combines TRBV19 with TRBJ2-1; perhaps TRBD1 as D (6 bases). The CDR3 sequence is 15 residues long. Per the germline V gene, CDR1 is LNHDA and CDR2 is SQIVND (reference sequence). Deletions cut 3 bases from V and 2 bases from J, with 11 bases between. The CDR3 reads CASSIMRDTYNEQFF. The CDR3 DNA is TGTGCCAGTAGTATCATGAGGGACACCTACAATGAGCAGTTCTTC.

This clonotype was seen ten or more times. This chain uses TRBV20-1 with TRBJ2-7; the D is unclear. The germline V gene has CDR1 DFQATT and CDR2 SNEGSKA (reference sequence). V dropped 2 bases and J dropped 3 bases, with 14 bases sitting between them. This CDR3 comprises 14 residues. The chain's CDR3 is CSARKRSALYEQYF. The CDR3 DNA reads TGCAGTGCTAGAAAGAGGAGTGCCCTCTACGAGCAGTACTTC.

Many counts were recorded for this clonotype. The chain uses TRBV2 and TRBJ2-2; D ambiguous. From germline, CDR1 is SNHLY and CDR2 FYNNEI. The CDR3 extends over 15 amino acids. V was shortened by 3 bases and J by 4 bases, with 12 bases between the two germline ends. The CDR3 loop is CASSEMGGRTGELFF. The CDR3 DNA is TGTGCCAGCAGTGAGATGGGCGGACGCACCGGGGAGCTGTTTTTT.

This clonotype was seen many times. The rearrangement joins TRBV29-1 to TRBJ2-2, with a tentative D call TRBD2 (5 bases). Germline CDR1 is SQVTM and CDR2 is ANQGSEA. This CDR3 is 12 amino acids long. V lost 6 bases and J 4 bases, leaving 9 bases between the germline ends. Here the CDR3 reads CSVSGGTGELFF. The CDR3, as DNA: TGCAGCGTCTCCGGAGGCACCGGGGAGCTGTTTTTT.

This clonotype was recorded at least ten times. The chain uses TRBV19 and TRBJ1-1; no reliable D call. V lost 7 bases and J lost 0, with 12 bases in between. Germline V gene data show CDR1 as LNHDA and CDR2 as SQIVND (reference sequence). The CDR3 covers 14 residues. The CDR3 here is CASMDGVVNTEAFF. CDR3 DNA sequence: TGTGCCAGTATGGACGGAGTGGTGAACACTGAAGCTTTCTTT.

This clonotype came up many times. The rearrangement uses TRBV6-2 or TRBV6-3 and TRBJ1-5; 7 positions match TRBD1. The V and J ends lost 2 bases and 4 bases, in that order; junction bases with no gene match: 5. The CDR3 consists of 15 residues. Per the germline V gene, CDR1 is MNHEY and CDR2 is SVGEGT. The CDR3 sequence: CASSYRAGGNQPQHF. The CDR3 bases are TGTGCCAGCAGTTACAGGGCAGGGGGGAATCAGCCCCAGCATTTT.

This clonotype was detected many times. The V call is TRBV4-3, the J call TRBJ1-1; 8 bases are a match to TRBD1. Germline V gene sequence: CDR1 LGHNA, CDR2 YSLEER. V was clipped by 4 bases and J by 4 bases; unmatched bases: 8. CDR3 size: 15 residues. The CDR3 nucleotides are TGCGCCAGCAGCCCCGACAGGGGTTGGGCCACTGAAGCTTTCTTT. It yields the protein CASSPDRGWATEAFF.

This clonotype was detected ten times or more. This rearrangement joins TRBV7-2 to TRBJ2-3, with D perhaps matching TRBD2 (5 bases). Per germline, CDR1 SGHTA and CDR2 FQGNSA. V lost 1 base and J lost 4, with 12 bases in between. This CDR3 is built from 15 residues. CDR3 protein: CASSLGLRGADTQYF. The CDR3 nucleotides are TGTGCCAGCAGCTTAGGTTTACGGGGTGCAGATACGCAGTATTTT.

This clonotype was seen at least ten times. The gene calls are TRBV28 and TRBJ1-2; a possible D gene is TRBD1 (6 bases). From germline, CDR1 is MDHEN and CDR2 SYDVKM. Trimming shortened V by 7 bases and J by 8 bases, and 23 bases separated the two germline ends. The CDR3 covers 15 residues. CDR3 residues: CASNPGGPGARGYTF. CDR3 coding DNA: TGTGCCAGCAACCCAGGTGGTCCAGGGGCGCGGGGCTACACCTTC.

This clonotype has at least ten counts. V is TRBV7-3 and J is TRBJ2-3; D ambiguous. The germline V gene encodes CDR1 SGHTA and CDR2 FQGTGA. The CDR3 length is 14 residues. Trimming took off 2 bases at V and 0 bases at J, with 6 bases between the two ends. CDR3 DNA: TGTGCCAGCAGCTTATCCAGGAGCACAGATACGCAGTATTTT. Translating gives CASSLSRSTDTQYF.

This clonotype was recorded many times. The rearrangement joins TRBV6-2 or TRBV6-3 to TRBJ2-7; TRBD1 agrees at 7 bases. The ends lost 5 bases at V and 0 bases at J; junction bases unmatched: 7. This CDR3 has 15 amino acids. Germline V gene sequence: CDR1 MNHEY, CDR2 SVGEGT. The CDR3 region has the DNA TGTGCCAGCAGTCCCGGACAGGATTTCTCCTACGAGCAGTACTTC. It encodes CASSPGQDFSYEQYF.

This clonotype occurred many times. The gene calls are TRBV29-1 and TRBJ1-1; D is undetermined. Germline V gives CDR1 SQVTM, CDR2 ANQGSEA. V lost 4 bases, J lost 11 bases, and 17 bases lay in between. This CDR3 contains 12 residues. In DNA, the CDR3 is TGCAGCGTTGTTGGCCAGGACCCCGGCGCTTTCTTT. Translated: CSVVGQDPGAFF. Complete variable domain (other parts from reference TRBV29-1 and TRBJ1-1): SAVISQKPSRDICQRGTSLTIQCQVDSQVTMMFWYRQQPGQSLTLIATANQGSEATYESGFVIDKFPISRPNLTFSTLTVSNMSPEDSSIYLCSVVGQDPGAFFGQGTRLTVV.

This clonotype was observed at least ten times. An end of the junction does not agree with germline; a read error may underlie this. The CDR3 reads CASSYSGNAGELFF. CDR3 DNA sequence: TGTGCCAGCAGTTACTCAGGGAACGCCGGGGAGCTGTTTTTT. The V and J genes are TRBV6-2 or TRBV6-3 and TRBJ2-2; D is uncertain. The CDR3 has 14 amino acids. Germline V gene lookup returns CDR1 MNHEY and CDR2 SVGEGT.

In its sample, this clonotype was seen many times. The chain joins TRBV23-1 to TRBJ1-5; D is undetermined. TRBV23-1 is labeled an ORF, and its function is uncertain. The CDR3 runs 19 residues. V gave up 3 bases and J gave up 0 bases, with 21 bases separating them. CDR3 protein: CASSQHEPTPTYSNQPQHF. For the CDR3, the DNA is TGCGCCAGCAGTCAGCACGAGCCCACGCCCACATATAGCAATCAGCCCCAGCATTTT.

CDR3 coding DNA: TGTGCCAGCAACCCGGCCAGTAGCGGTCCCCGGTCCTACAATGAGCAGTTCTTC. It is translated as CASNPASSGPRSYNEQFF. The chain recombines TRBV6-5 with TRBJ2-1; a weak D match, TRBD2 (6 bases). Trimming cost V 7 bases and J 1 base, with 23 bases left between them. There are 18 residues in the CDR3. Germline CDR1 and CDR2: MNHEY and SVGAGI.

The sample holds many counts of this clonotype. The chain links TRBV7-7 to TRBJ2-5; TRBD2 matches at 14 bases. The trim removed 0 bases at V and 4 bases at J, leaving 10 bases unmatched. Germline CDR1 and CDR2: SSHAT and FNYEAQ (reference sequence). The CDR3 is 19 amino acids. The CDR3 spells CASSLATPGLAGDAETQYF. CDR3 bases: TGTGCCAGCAGCTTAGCAACCCCGGGACTAGCGGGGGACGCAGAGACCCAGTACTTC.

The table lists this clonotype with many counts. The chain is built from TRBV7-2 and TRBJ1-2; D is uncertain. V lost 1 base, J lost 4 bases, and 4 bases lay in between. CDR3 length: 12 amino acids. Germline V CDR1 and CDR2: SGHTA, FQGNSA. Written as DNA, the CDR3 is TGTGCCAGCAGCTTAGAAGTCTATGGCTACACCTTC. It specifies CASSLEVYGYTF.

In its sample, this clonotype was seen many times. This rearrangement joins TRBV20-1 to TRBJ1-1, with 12 bases that match TRBD1. Germline values: CDR1 DFQATT, CDR2 SNEGSKA (reference sequence). CDR3 length: 15 amino acids. The trim removed 5 bases at V and 4 bases at J, leaving 8 bases unmatched. CDR3 protein: CSAPTGTGGLTEAFF. CDR3 DNA sequence: TGCAGTGCTCCCACGGGGACAGGGGGCCTCACTGAAGCTTTCTTT.

This clonotype was recorded at least ten times. The chain couples TRBV2 to TRBJ1-1, with D perhaps matching TRBD1 (5 bases). V was trimmed by 6 bases and J by 7 bases, leaving 6 bases between them. This CDR3 region has 10 residues. Germline CDR1 SNHLY, CDR2 FYNNEI. The CDR3 sequence is CASRGVEAFF. CDR3 bases: TGTGCCAGCAGGGGGGTTGAAGCTTTCTTT.

At least ten counts were recorded for this clonotype. V and J are TRBV7-2 and TRBJ1-2; D gene uncertain. V dropped 5 bases and J dropped 6 bases, with 22 bases sitting between them. CDR1 SGHTA and CDR2 FQGNSA come from the germline V gene. The CDR3 is made up of 16 amino acids. CDR3 region: CASSPARRSTGDGYTF. CDR3 nucleotide sequence: TGTGCCAGCAGCCCCGCTAGGAGATCTACCGGCGATGGCTACACCTTC.

In its sample, this clonotype was seen many times. The chain has TRBV28 and TRBJ1-5, with 7 bases identical to TRBD1. V trimming: 6 bases; J trimming: 8 bases; junction bases outside the gene matches: 4. CDR1 and CDR2 (germline): MDHEN, SYDVKM. The CDR3 totals 12 residues. The CDR3 DNA reads TGTGCCAGCAGGGTCACAGGGGAGCCCCAGCATTTT. This translates into CASRVTGEPQHF.